The next 19 T cell receptor beta chains were all read from a single sample in a study of T cells after yellow fever vaccination. TCRdb passed the 5' RACE reads through MiXCR, listing each CDR3 protein once. The sample includes about 430,000 distinct CDR3 sequences, around a sixth of them seen just once. The material was PBMCs, obtained before the yellow fever booster vaccination. These receptor sequences come from a man aged 18 to 30 who received the YFV17D yellow fever vaccine.

The V and J genes are TRBV28 and TRBJ2-1; 8 nucleotides match TRBD1. The ends lost 4 bases at V and 8 bases at J; junction bases unmatched: 16. Germline V lookup: CDR1 MDHEN, CDR2 SYDVKM. The CDR3 length is 17 residues. The chain's CDR3 is CASSSPIAERTGYEQFF. As DNA, the CDR3 is TGTGCCAGCAGTTCCCCCATCGCGGAGAGGACAGGGTATGAGCAGTTCTTC.

Many counts were recorded for this clonotype. The gene calls are TRBV5-5 and TRBJ2-2, with D perhaps matching TRBD1 or TRBD2 (6 bases each). This CDR3 comprises 15 residues. Deletions cut 3 bases from V and 3 bases from J, with 12 bases between. Germline CDR1 SGHKS, CDR2 YYEKEE (reference sequence). The CDR3 loop reads CASSWGAVYTGELFF. CDR3 in DNA: TGTGCCAGCAGCTGGGGGGCGGTCTACACCGGGGAGCTGTTTTTT.

This clonotype was seen more than once but under ten times. The chain recombines TRBV7-3 with TRBJ2-1; D perhaps matches TRBD2 (6 bases). The germline gives CDR1 SGHTA, CDR2 FQGTGA. V was trimmed by 6 bases and J by 5 bases, leaving 17 bases between them. The CDR3 runs 15 residues. CDR3 protein: CASRGRDSRNNEQFF. In DNA form, the CDR3 reads TGTGCCAGCAGGGGCCGGGACTCCCGAAACAATGAGCAGTTCTTC.

This clonotype was seen many times. The chain recombines TRBV2 with TRBJ2-7; D is uncertain. Trimming pared 11 bases from V and 1 base from J, leaving 9 bases between. Germline V gene sequence: CDR1 SNHLY, CDR2 FYNNEI. This CDR3 comprises 11 residues. The DNA for the CDR3 is TGTGCCGGCCAGAGTTCCTACGAGCAGTACTTC. Residues: CAGQSSYEQYF.

This clonotype appeared a few times. The chain links TRBV5-4 to TRBJ1-1; the D is unclear. CDR1 SGHNT and CDR2 YYREEE come from the germline V gene (reference sequence). The CDR3 length is 14 residues. V was cut by 0 bases and J by 1 base, with 7 bases left in between. The chain's CDR3 is CASSLGLANTEAFF. The CDR3 DNA follows: TGTGCCAGCAGCTTGGGGTTGGCGAACACTGAAGCTTTCTTT.

The chain has TRBV10-3 and TRBJ1-2; 8 nucleotides match TRBD1. V trimming: 4 bases; J trimming: 3 bases; junction bases outside the gene matches: 10. CDR1 ENHRY and CDR2 SYGVKD come from the germline V gene. This CDR3 is 16 amino acids long. CDR3 sequence: CAISVLYPQGDYGYTF. The CDR3 nucleotides are TGTGCCATCAGTGTACTCTACCCACAGGGGGACTATGGCTACACCTTC.

The gene calls are TRBV7-2 and TRBJ1-2, with no clear D. The CDR3 runs 14 residues. Trimming took off 4 bases at V and 8 bases at J, with 17 bases between the two ends. Germline V gene data show CDR1 as SGHTA and CDR2 as FQGNSA. The CDR3 reads CASSSPSRRRGYTF. DNA of the CDR3: TGTGCCAGCAGCTCCCCGTCCAGGAGGAGAGGCTACACCTTC.

The chain carries TRBV7-2 and TRBJ2-1, with 7 bases matching TRBD1. Per the germline V gene, CDR1 is SGHTA and CDR2 is FQGNSA. V gave up 5 bases and J gave up 7 bases; unmatched junction bases: 8. This CDR3 has 14 amino acids. The CDR3 coding sequence is TGTGCCAGCAGCCGAGACAGGGTGGGGAATGAGCAGTTCTTC. It specifies CASSRDRVGNEQFF. Full variable domain (rest looked up from reference TRBV7-2 and TRBJ2-1): GAGVSQSPSNKVTEKGKDVELRCDPISGHTALYWYRQSLGQGLEFLIYFQGNSAPDKSGLPSDRFSAERTGGSVSTLTIQRTQQEDSAVYLCASSRDRVGNEQFFGPGTRLTVL.

This clonotype was counted a few times. The V and J genes are TRBV29-1 and TRBJ1-2; D unclear. There are 10 residues in the CDR3. Trimming removed 4 bases from V and 8 bases from J, with 8 bases in between. Per the germline V gene, CDR1 is SQVTM and CDR2 is ANQGSEA. The CDR3 loop is CSVAGQGYTF. The CDR3 DNA follows: TGCAGCGTTGCGGGTCAGGGCTACACCTTC.

This clonotype was seen a few times. The chain joins TRBV10-3 to TRBJ1-5, with D perhaps TRBD1 (6 bases). The CDR3 has 17 residues. The V end was cut by 0 bases, the J end by 4 bases, with 16 bases between. Looked up from germline, CDR1 is ENHRY and CDR2 is SYGVKD. CDR3 region: CAISESKGDRRNQPQHF. The DNA for the CDR3 is TGTGCCATCAGTGAGTCGAAGGGAGACAGGCGAAATCAGCCCCAGCATTTT.

This chain connects TRBV12-3 or TRBV12-4 to TRBJ2-5; TRBD2 matches at 8 bases. The V and J ends lost 6 bases and 5 bases, in that order; junction bases with no gene match: 8. This CDR3 is built from 14 residues. The CDR3 loop is CASRPVAGIETQYF. CDR3 coding DNA: TGTGCCAGCAGGCCTGTAGCGGGGATCGAGACCCAGTACTTC.

This clonotype was recorded a few times. The chain has TRBV12-3 or TRBV12-4 and TRBJ1-3; D gene uncertain. Trimming cost V 6 bases and J 2 bases, with 14 bases left between them. The CDR3 is 15 residues long. For the CDR3, the DNA is TGTGCCAGCAGGTCCAACATCGCCGCTGGAAACACCATATATTTT. This gives the protein CASRSNIAAGNTIYF.

This rearrangement joins TRBV2 to TRBJ1-5; 8 positions agree with TRBD1. The CDR3 has 14 residues. V gave up 8 bases and J gave up 5 bases; unmatched junction bases: 8. In germline, CDR1 is SNHLY, CDR2 FYNNEI. The CDR3 region has the DNA TGTGCCAGCGGAATCGACAGGGGCGATCAGCCCCAGCATTTT. Translating it yields CASGIDRGDQPQHF.

There are a few counts of this clonotype. The V call is TRBV7-3, the J call TRBJ2-1; D possibly matches TRBD1 or TRBD2 (5 bases each). The CDR3 has 15 residues. Germline V gives CDR1 SGHTA, CDR2 FQGTGA. Trimming pared 2 bases from V and 0 bases from J, leaving 8 bases between. In DNA, the CDR3 is TGTGCCAGCAGCTTACCGGGGACCTCCTACAATGAGCAGTTCTTC. This translates into CASSLPGTSYNEQFF. Together with reference TRBV7-3 and TRBJ2-1, the CDR3 gives the full variable domain: GAGVSQTPSNKVTEKGKYVELRCDPISGHTALYWYRQSLGQGPEFLIYFQGTGAADDSGLPNDRFFAVRPEGSVSTLKIQRTERGDSAVYLCASSLPGTSYNEQFFGPGTRLTVL.

The chain couples TRBV19 to TRBJ1-2, with D hard to call. The CDR3 has 13 residues. Looked up from germline, CDR1 is LNHDA and CDR2 is SQIVND (reference sequence). V lost 1 base and J lost 8, with 11 bases in between. The CDR3 DNA sequence: TGTGCCAGTAGTATAGCCCCCGGGATCGGCTACACCTTC. This gives the protein CASSIAPGIGYTF. Full variable domain (remainder filled in from reference TRBV19 and TRBJ1-2): DGGITQSPKYLFRKEGQNVTLSCEQNLNHDAMYWYRQDPGQGLRLIYYSQIVNDFQKGDIAEGYSVSREKKESFPLTVTSAQKNPTAFYLCASSIAPGIGYTFGSGTRLTVV.

Only a few counts were recorded for this clonotype. V gene TRBV4-1 combines with J gene TRBJ1-2; D uncertain. Germline V gives CDR1 MGHRA, CDR2 YSYEKL. The CDR3 runs to 14 residues. V was cut by 5 bases and J by 4 bases, with 14 bases left in between. In DNA form, the CDR3 reads TGCGCCAGCAGCTCGGACGCCGGCGCCTATGGCTACACCTTC. Its protein product is CASSSDAGAYGYTF.

The table lists this clonotype with a few counts. J is TRBJ2-3 and V is TRBV5-1, with D possibly matching TRBD2 (5 bases). CDR1 is SGHRS and CDR2 is YFSETQ in the germline V gene. This CDR3 is built from 14 residues. Trimming removed 0 bases at V and 3 bases at J, with 8 bases between. The CDR3 sequence: CASSLVVATDTQYF. The CDR3 DNA is TGCGCCAGCAGCTTGGTCGTAGCGACAGATACGCAGTATTTT.

The chain recombines TRBV7-2 with TRBJ2-5; perhaps TRBD2 as D (6 bases). Germline V gene data show CDR1 as SGHTA and CDR2 as FQGNSA. This CDR3 comprises 15 residues. V was trimmed by 4 bases and J by 2 bases, leaving 14 bases between them. CDR3 nucleotide sequence: TGTGCCAGCAGCTCCCCTTCGGGAGAACAAGAGACCCAGTACTTC. Protein sequence: CASSSPSGEQETQYF.

V and J are TRBV6-5 and TRBJ2-2; tentatively, D is TRBD1 (5 bases). CDR3 size: 12 residues. Per the germline V gene, CDR1 is MNHEY and CDR2 is SVGAGI. Trimming shortened V by 8 bases and J by 1 base, and 5 bases separated the two germline ends. DNA of the CDR3: TGTGCCAGCGGACAGAACACCGGGGAGCTGTTTTTT. Amino acid sequence: CASGQNTGELFF.